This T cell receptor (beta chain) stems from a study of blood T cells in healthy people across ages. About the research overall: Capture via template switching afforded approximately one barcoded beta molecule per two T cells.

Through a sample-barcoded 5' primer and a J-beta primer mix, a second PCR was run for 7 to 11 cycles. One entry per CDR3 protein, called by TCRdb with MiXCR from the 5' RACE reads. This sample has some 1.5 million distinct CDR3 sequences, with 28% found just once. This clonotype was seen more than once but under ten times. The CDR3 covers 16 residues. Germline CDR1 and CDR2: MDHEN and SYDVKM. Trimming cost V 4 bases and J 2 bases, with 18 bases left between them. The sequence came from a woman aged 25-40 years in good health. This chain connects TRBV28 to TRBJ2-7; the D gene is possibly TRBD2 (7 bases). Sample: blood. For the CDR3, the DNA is TGTGCCAGCAGTTGGGGAGGGGCGGACAGCGCCTACGAGCAGTACTTC. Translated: CASSWGGADSAYEQYF.